This entry lists 13 T cell receptor beta chains sequenced from one sample in a study of blood T cell repertoires in COVID-19. Sequencing was performed with immunoSEQ multiplex PCR; in TCRdb, only in-frame clones are kept and a portion is missing. The sample has tens of thousands of clones, more than 85% seen once. Source material: PBMCs or T cells enriched from blood (not recorded which). Receptor source: a woman aged 45-65 years who had recovered from COVID-19.

V is TRBV18 and J is TRBJ1-4; the match to TRBD1 covers 10 bases. Germline CDR1 and CDR2: KGHSH and LQKENI. After removal of 3 bases from V and 4 bases from J, the junction contained 5 bases not matched to a gene. The CDR3 contains 16 residues. CDR3 bases: TGTGCCAGCTCACCGTCACGGGACAGGGGTAATGAAAAACTGTTTTTT. This translates into CASSPSRDRGNEKLFF.

V gene TRBV7-9 combines with J gene TRBJ2-7; 9 nucleotides line up with TRBD2. Germline V gives CDR1 SEHNR, CDR2 FQNEAQ (reference sequence). V was pared by 1 base and J by 1 base, with 11 bases of the junction left unmatched. The CDR3 contains 18 residues. The CDR3 here is CASSLVGAGGIMSYEQYF. The CDR3 DNA reads as TGTGCCAGCAGCTTAGTAGGAGCGGGAGGTATAATGTCCTACGAGCAGTACTTC.

V is TRBV7-9 and J is TRBJ1-4; a possible D gene is TRBD1 (5 bases). Trimming cost V 8 bases and J 5 bases, with 18 bases left between them. The germline gives CDR1 SEHNR, CDR2 FQNEAQ (reference sequence). The CDR3 extends over 15 amino acids. CDR3 in amino acids: CASSLLGTSNEKLFF. DNA for the CDR3: TGTGCCAGCTCCCTCCTTGGGACTTCAAATGAAAAACTGTTTTTT.

The chain links TRBV10-3 to TRBJ1-6, with D uncertain. The CDR3 length is 12 residues. Trimming left V 10 bases short and J 8 bases short, with 12 bases between. Germline CDR1 reads ENHRY; CDR2 reads SYGVKD. CDR3 sequence: CATAGWDSPLHF. CDR3 in DNA: TGTGCCACCGCCGGGTGGGATTCACCCCTCCACTTT.

This sequence joins TRBV5-4 and TRBJ2-5, with 9 positions matching TRBD2. J was trimmed by 5 bases and V by 3 bases; bases with no gene match: 8. Germline CDR1 SGHNT, CDR2 YYREEE (reference sequence). The CDR3 runs to 15 residues. CDR3 amino acids: CASSWGLAGVETQYF. CDR3 DNA: TGTGCCAGCAGCTGGGGACTAGCTGGTGTGGAGACCCAGTACTTC.

The chain couples TRBV18 to TRBJ2-3; TRBD2 aligns across 14 bases. The CDR3 extends over 17 amino acids. Per germline, CDR1 KGHSH and CDR2 LQKENI. J lost 1 base, V lost 3 bases, and 3 bases had no gene match. The CDR3 sequence: CASSPPGLAGGTDTQYF. In DNA form, the CDR3 reads TGTGCCAGCTCACCTCCGGGACTAGCGGGGGGCACAGATACGCAGTATTTT.

The chain links TRBV14 to TRBJ2-1; TRBD2 might be the D (5 bases). Germline assignment: CDR1 SGHDN and CDR2 FVKESK. Trimming cost V 0 bases and J 8 bases, with 14 bases left between them. CDR3 length: 15 amino acids. CDR3 bases: TGTGCCAGCAGCCAAGATCGAACGGGGAAGGATGAGCAGTTCTTC. Protein sequence: CASSQDRTGKDEQFF.

The rearrangement joins TRBV2 to TRBJ1-5; no definite D call. The CDR3 runs to 14 residues. Trimming took 1 base from V and 4 from J, leaving 8 bases between them. CDR1 is SNHLY and CDR2 is FYNNEI in the germline V gene. The CDR3 loop is CASSEDILNQPQHF. The CDR3 coding sequence is TGTGCCAGCAGTGAAGATATCCTTAATCAGCCCCAGCATTTT.

The chain joins TRBV3-1 (or the pseudogene TRBV3-2) to TRBJ2-7, with 7 positions matching TRBD1. The germline V gene has CDR1 LGHDT and CDR2 YNNKEL (reference sequence). The length of the CDR3 is 13 residues. V shed 5 bases, J shed 5 bases, and the junction held 6 bases outside the gene matches. CDR3 amino acids: CASSSNTGDEQYF. For the CDR3, the DNA is TGTGCCAGCAGCTCCAACACAGGGGACGAGCAGTACTTC.

The rearrangement joins TRBV27 to TRBJ2-3; 8 positions match TRBD2. The V gene's germline CDR1 is MNHEY and CDR2 SMNVEV (reference sequence). V shed 10 bases, J shed 2 bases, and the junction held 14 bases outside the gene matches. There are 16 residues in the CDR3. In DNA form, the CDR3 reads TGTGCCACAACCTCTTTCTCAGCGGGGGACACAGATACGCAGTATTTT. Protein: CATTSFSAGDTDTQYF.

This clone showed up just once. This chain connects TRBV15 to TRBJ2-7; 8 bases match TRBD1. Germline CDR1 reads LNHNV; CDR2 reads YYDKDF (reference sequence). This CDR3 contains 16 residues. Germline trimming cut 3 bases from V and 0 bases from J; bases unmatched to any gene: 7. This chain's CDR3 is CATSRTGETGSYEQYF. CDR3 bases: TGTGCCACCAGCAGGACAGGGGAAACGGGCTCCTACGAGCAGTACTTC.

The chain joins TRBV7-2 to TRBJ2-3, with TRBD2 matching 8 bases. This CDR3 comprises 15 residues. With V trimmed by 4 bases and J by 1 base, 4 bases remained unmatched. Germline V gene data show CDR1 as SGHTA and CDR2 as FQGNSA. This CDR3 reads CASSSRTSRTDTQYF. The CDR3 DNA reads TGTGCCAGCAGCTCGAGGACTAGCCGCACAGATACGCAGTATTTT. The full variable domain, completed using reference TRBV7-2 and TRBJ2-3, is GAGVSQSPSNKVTEKGKDVELRCDPISGHTALYWYRQSLGQGLEFLIYFQGNSAPDKSGLPSDRFSAERTGGSVSTLTIQRTQQEDSAVYLCASSSRTSRTDTQYFGPGTRLTVL.

The rearrangement uses TRBV10-1 and TRBJ1-4; tentative D call: TRBD1 (6 bases). V dropped 4 bases and J dropped 7 bases, with 19 bases sitting between them. This CDR3 is built from 16 residues. CDR1 is WNHNN, CDR2 SYGVQD, per germline (reference sequence). The CDR3, as DNA: TGCGCCAGCAGTGCATCAACGAGGGGGACGAGTGAAAAACTGTTTTTT. It encodes CASSASTRGTSEKLFF.